What follows are 30 T cell receptor beta chains derived from one specimen sequenced in a study of cytomegalovirus exposure and HLA in healthy donors (dated by TCRdb to about 2017). Library prep was done by the immunoSEQ multiplex PCR assay. For the multiplex PCR, a mixture combining 60 forward primers for TCR Vbeta segments and 13 reverse primers for TCR Jbeta segments was used. TCRdb stores this immuneACCESS table with in-frame sequences only. Part of the clones is absent; in the studies checked, under half of the shortfall reflects unresolved V genes, and no reason is known for the rest. The sample records about 130,000 clones, about two thirds of which are singletons. More than 6% of the sample belongs to the ten largest clones. Sequencing used PBMCs. These receptors were obtained from a man between 40 and 49 years old in good health and CMV-seropositive.

The V and J genes are TRBV6-1 and TRBJ2-7; TRBD2 matches 9 bases. Trimming took 2 bases from V and 5 from J; bases not matched to a gene: 10. The germline V gene has CDR1 MNHNS and CDR2 SASEGT. The CDR3 totals 16 residues. The CDR3 region is CASSERSGGTRDEQYF. The CDR3 bases are TGTGCCAGCAGTGAAAGAAGCGGGGGGACTCGTGACGAGCAGTACTTC.

This chain links TRBV10-3 with TRBJ1-2; D remains unclear. Trimming cost V 3 bases and J 6 bases, with 11 bases left between them. The CDR3 sequence is 13 residues long. CDR1 is ENHRY, CDR2 SYGVKD, per germline. The CDR3, as DNA: TGTGCCATCAGTGAAGTCCGGGGAAATGGCTACACCTTC. It yields the protein CAISEVRGNGYTF.

The rearrangement joins TRBV27 to TRBJ2-7; a weak D match, TRBD1 (6 bases). Germline V gene sequence: CDR1 MNHEY, CDR2 SMNVEV (reference sequence). Trimming took off 6 bases at V and 3 bases at J, with 15 bases between the two ends. CDR3 length equals 14 residues. CDR3 loop: CASSTQGPYYEQYF. The CDR3 nucleotides read TGTGCCAGCAGCACCCAGGGGCCTTACTACGAGCAGTACTTC.

This clone was picked up one time. Distinct nucleotide sequences in the sample also encode this CDR3. The CDR3 spells CASSLGVAGGLVHYEQYF. In DNA, the CDR3 is TGCGCCAGCAGCCTGGGAGTCGCAGGGGGGCTAGTCCACTATGAGCAGTACTTC. The chain joins TRBV5-1 to TRBJ2-7; maybe TRBD1 (7 bases). The V gene lost 4 bases and the J gene lost 7 bases, with 30 bases spanning the gap. The CDR3 covers 18 residues. Germline CDR1 reads SGHRS; CDR2 reads YFSETQ. The full variable domain, in which reference TRBV5-1 and TRBJ2-7 provide the parts outside the CDR3, is KAGVTQTPRYLIKTRGQQVTLSCSPISGHRSVSWYQQTPGQGLQFLFEYFSETQRNKGNFPGRFSGRQFSNSRSEMNVSTLELGDSALYLCASSLGVAGGLVHYEQYFGPGTRLTVT.

The chain uses TRBV5-1 and TRBJ2-7, with D possibly TRBD1 on 6 matching bases. The V gene's germline CDR1 is SGHRS and CDR2 YFSETQ. Trimming shortened V by 0 bases and J by 0 bases, and 10 bases separated the two germline ends. The CDR3 runs 15 residues. CDR3 nucleotides: TGCGCCAGCAGCTTGGTGTCAGGGGACTCCTACGAGCAGTACTTC. It encodes CASSLVSGDSYEQYF.

This chain links TRBV5-1 with TRBJ2-3, with 10 bases identical to TRBD1. This CDR3 comprises 15 residues. Germline V gene lookup returns CDR1 SGHRS and CDR2 YFSETQ. V lost 5 bases to trimming and J lost 4 bases; unmatched junction nucleotides: 7. CDR3 sequence reads: CASSRTGGRADTQYF. The CDR3 nucleotides are TGCGCCAGCAGTCGGACAGGGGGGCGTGCAGATACGCAGTATTTT.

This chain links TRBV11-2 with TRBJ2-1; unclear D gene. Trimming removed 1 base from V and 6 bases from J, with 4 bases in between. CDR3 length: 12 residues. Per germline, CDR1 SGHAT and CDR2 FQNNGV. CDR3 residues: CASSLALNEQFF. The CDR3 nucleotides are TGTGCCAGCAGCTTAGCTCTCAATGAGCAGTTCTTC. Looking up the rest from reference TRBV11-2 and TRBJ2-1 gives the full variable domain: EAGVAQSPRYKIIEKRQSVAFWCNPISGHATLYWYQQILGQGPKLLIQFQNNGVVDDSQLPKDRFSAERLKGVDSTLKIQPAKLEDSAVYLCASSLALNEQFFGPGTRLTVL.

This sequence joins TRBV19 and TRBJ1-2; tentative D call: TRBD1 (6 bases). Looked up from germline, CDR1 is LNHDA and CDR2 is SQIVND (reference sequence). The CDR3 covers 14 residues. Trimming left V 6 bases short and J 8 bases short, with 19 bases between. The CDR3 nucleotides read TGTGCCAGTAGGGAAGGACAGATCATGGGAGGCTACACCTTC. Protein sequence: CASREGQIMGGYTF.

This chain uses TRBV7-6 with TRBJ2-7; TRBD2 is a possible D gene (5 bases). The CDR3 is 12 amino acids. Germline CDR1 is SGHVS and CDR2 is FNYEAQ. V dropped 8 bases and J dropped 5 bases, with 13 bases sitting between them. The CDR3 loop reads CASSRTGNEQYF. CDR3 nucleotides: TGTGCCAGCTCCAGGACTGGGAACGAGCAGTACTTC.

This chain uses TRBV18 with TRBJ1-1; TRBD1 matches 7 bases. V lost 1 base, J lost 1 base, and 3 bases stayed unmatched. From germline, CDR1 is KGHSH and CDR2 LQKENI. The CDR3 runs to 15 residues. The CDR3 loop is CASSPREGANTEAFF. The CDR3 bases are TGTGCCAGCTCACCACGAGAGGGGGCGAACACTGAAGCTTTCTTT.

This clone has a handful of counts. CDR3 bases: TGTGCCACCTCGGGACAGTGGACCTACGAGCAGTACTTC. Residues: CATSGQWTYEQYF. V is TRBV5-8 and J is TRBJ2-7; 7 bases align to TRBD1. CDR1 and CDR2 from the germline V gene are SGHTS and YDEGEE. The CDR3 extends over 13 amino acids. The ends lost 9 bases at V and 2 bases at J; junction bases unmatched: 8.

The rearrangement links TRBV6-4 to TRBJ1-5; D gene uncertain. CDR1 MRHNA and CDR2 SNTAGT come from the germline V gene. The CDR3 length is 15 residues. V was cut by 0 bases and J by 9 bases, with 15 bases left in between. The CDR3 here is CASSDSKQPFWPQHF. CDR3 DNA sequence: TGTGCCAGCAGTGACTCGAAACAGCCATTTTGGCCCCAGCATTTT.

V is TRBV27 and J is TRBJ1-3; D is uncertain. The CDR3 consists of 13 residues. V lost 0 bases and J 7 bases, leaving 7 bases between the germline ends. CDR1 is MNHEY and CDR2 is SMNVEV in the germline V gene (reference sequence). The DNA of the CDR3 is TGTGCCAGCAGTTTATCGGCGGGGAACACCATATATTTT. It encodes CASSLSAGNTIYF.

This clone was detected only once. This chain uses TRBV27 with TRBJ2-3, with TRBD1 identical over 8 bases. Unmatched junction bases numbered 5, after V lost 6 bases and J lost 6 bases. The CDR3 loop spans 13 amino acids. Per germline, CDR1 MNHEY and CDR2 SMNVEV (reference sequence). CDR3 residues: CASRFQGADTQYF. DNA for the CDR3: TGTGCCAGCAGATTTCAGGGGGCGGATACGCAGTATTTT.

The chain combines TRBV7-9 with TRBJ1-1; 7 nucleotides match TRBD1. The CDR3 is made up of 15 amino acids. J was trimmed by 6 bases and V by 6 bases; bases with no gene match: 13. From germline, CDR1 is SEHNR and CDR2 FQNEAQ (reference sequence). The CDR3 region is CASRKGVEQGAEAFF. In nucleotides, the CDR3 is TGTGCCAGCAGAAAAGGGGTGGAGCAGGGGGCTGAAGCTTTCTTT.

V gene TRBV27 combines with J gene TRBJ1-1; D gene unclear. The CDR3 is 16 amino acids. Germline V gene data show CDR1 as MNHEY and CDR2 as SMNVEV (reference sequence). Trimming shortened V by 1 base and J by 1 base, and 13 bases separated the two germline ends. The CDR3 loop reads CASSLFLAGRNTEAFF. DNA of the CDR3: TGTGCCAGCAGTTTATTCCTGGCGGGAAGGAACACTGAAGCTTTCTTT.

A note on this clone: This sample includes further DNA sequences coding for the same CDR3. The chain couples TRBV15 to TRBJ1-1; D call uncertain. Trimming stripped 0 bases from V and 1 base from J, with 9 bases between. Germline V gene sequence: CDR1 LNHNV, CDR2 YYDKDF (reference sequence). The CDR3 has 15 residues. The DNA for the CDR3 is TGTGCCACCAGCAGAGATCGCGGCGCGAACACTGAAGCTTTCTTT. It yields the protein CATSRDRGANTEAFF.

V gene TRBV18 combines with J gene TRBJ1-2, with 12 bases identical to TRBD1. CDR3 length: 17 residues. J was trimmed by 4 bases and V by 0 bases; bases with no gene match: 6. Germline V lookup: CDR1 KGHSH, CDR2 LQKENI. CDR3 residues: CASSPPKGQGAFYGYTF. In nucleotides, the CDR3 is TGTGCCAGCTCACCACCGAAGGGACAGGGGGCTTTCTATGGCTACACCTTC.

This chain joins TRBV10-3 and TRBJ2-7; D might be TRBD1 (6 bases). V was cut by 6 bases and J by 6 bases, with 15 bases left in between. CDR1 is ENHRY and CDR2 is SYGVKD in the germline V gene. This CDR3 comprises 13 residues. CDR3 coding DNA: TGTGCCATCAGGGATACCAAAGGGGGCGAGCAGTACTTC. This codes for CAIRDTKGGEQYF.

The chain joins TRBV28 to TRBJ1-5; the match to TRBD1 covers 9 bases. The junction had 4 bases not matched to a gene; V was cut back by 6 bases and J by 4 bases. This CDR3 is built from 14 residues. Germline-derived CDR1 and CDR2 are MDHEN and SYDVKM. CDR3: CASRRDRVNQPQHF. As DNA, the CDR3 is TGTGCCAGCAGACGGGACAGGGTAAATCAGCCCCAGCATTTT.

The V gene is TRBV5-5, the J gene TRBJ2-5; TRBD1 is a possible D gene (6 bases). The ends were cut back, 4 bases at V and 1 base at J, with 20 bases in the middle. Per germline, CDR1 SGHKS and CDR2 YYEKEE (reference sequence). The CDR3 has 17 residues. The CDR3 DNA is TGTGCCAGCAGCCGGATTAGGTTCCGGGACATCCAAGAGACCCAGTACTTC. Translation gives CASSRIRFRDIQETQYF.

This chain connects TRBV25-1 to TRBJ1-2; 7 positions match TRBD1. The germline V gene encodes CDR1 MGHDK and CDR2 SYGVNS. V shed 5 bases, J shed 2 bases, and the junction held 5 bases outside the gene matches. The CDR3 has 14 residues. This CDR3 is CASSFTGANYGYTF. As DNA, the CDR3 is TGTGCCAGCAGTTTCACAGGGGCCAACTATGGCTACACCTTC.

This clone was seen a single time. The V call is TRBV28, the J call TRBJ2-1; 9 nucleotides line up with TRBD2. This CDR3 is built from 17 residues. Trimming at V came to 7 bases and at J to 4 bases, leaving 14 bases not matched to a gene. In germline, CDR1 is MDHEN, CDR2 SYDVKM. CDR3: CASTSVRGTSSYNEQFF. In DNA form, the CDR3 reads TGTGCCAGCACGTCCGTCCGGGGGACTAGCAGTTACAATGAGCAGTTCTTC.

The CDR3 protein is CATSRSGSSFSGNTIYF. The DNA for the CDR3 is TGTGCCACCAGCAGGTCCGGGTCCTCCTTCTCTGGAAACACCATATATTTT. The chain uses TRBV15 and TRBJ1-3; D is unclear. The CDR3 has 17 amino acids. CDR1 LNHNV and CDR2 YYDKDF come from the germline V gene (reference sequence). Trimming removed 3 bases from V and 0 bases from J, with 15 bases in between.

The CDR3 protein is CATSRDHHAEGTDTQYF. In DNA, the CDR3 is TGTGCCACCAGCAGAGATCACCACGCGGAGGGCACAGATACGCAGTATTTT. This chain links TRBV15 with TRBJ2-3, with D maybe TRBD2 (5 bases). Looked up from germline, CDR1 is LNHNV and CDR2 is YYDKDF (reference sequence). V was clipped by 0 bases and J by 1 base, with 14 bases between them. The CDR3 extends over 17 amino acids.

The chain employs TRBV23-1 and TRBJ1-4; D might be TRBD1 (5 bases). Being an ORF, TRBV23-1 has a function that is uncertain. The CDR3 is made up of 17 amino acids. Trimming removed 1 base at V and 2 bases at J, with 14 bases between. The CDR3 region is CASSQYPQQGTNEKLFF. Here the CDR3 DNA reads TGCGCCAGCAGTCAATACCCCCAGCAGGGCACTAATGAAAAACTGTTTTTT.

The chain joins TRBV2 to TRBJ1-5; tentative D call: TRBD1 (5 bases). V was cut by 6 bases and J by 0 bases, with 9 bases left in between. This CDR3 has 14 amino acids. CDR1 is SNHLY, CDR2 FYNNEI, per germline. The DNA of the CDR3 is TGTGCCAGCAGCCGGACACATAGCAATCAGCCCCAGCATTTT. Residues: CASSRTHSNQPQHF. Full variable domain (rest looked up from reference TRBV2 and TRBJ1-5): EPEVTQTPSHQVTQMGQEVILRCVPISNHLYFYWYRQILGQKVEFLVSFYNNEISEKSEIFDDQFSVERPDGSNFTLKIRSTKLEDSAMYFCASSRTHSNQPQHFGDGTRLSIL.

This sequence joins TRBV11-2 and TRBJ1-1, with unresolved D. V was shortened by 2 bases and J by 4 bases, with 11 bases between the two germline ends. This CDR3 is 14 amino acids long. Germline V gene lookup returns CDR1 SGHAT and CDR2 FQNNGV. The CDR3 region is CASSLRPTGTEAFF. The CDR3 DNA is TGTGCCAGCAGCTTAAGGCCGACGGGCACTGAAGCTTTCTTT.

This rearrangement joins TRBV10-1 to TRBJ1-1, with 7 bases aligning to TRBD1. V was clipped by 5 bases and J by 5 bases; unmatched bases: 5. Germline CDR1 WNHNN, CDR2 SYGVQD (reference sequence). The CDR3 loop spans 13 amino acids. For the CDR3, the DNA is TGCGCCAGCAGTTACAGGGGAACGACTGAAGCTTTCTTT. It translates to CASSYRGTTEAFF.

On this clone itself: In the same sample, other DNA sequences code for this CDR3. The chain uses TRBV10-2 and TRBJ2-4; TRBD2 might be the D (7 bases). The CDR3 totals 13 residues. Germline CDR1 WSHSY, CDR2 SAAADI. V lost 10 bases and J 8 bases, leaving 18 bases between the germline ends. The CDR3 nucleotides are TGCGCCACCGTCCCCGGGGGGCAGGACATTCAGTACTTC. Translated: CATVPGGQDIQYF.